The 26 T cell receptor beta chains presented below share a single source sample, sequenced in a study of technical replicates of blood from a handful of donors (dated by TCRdb to the late 2010s). Libraries were constructed by the immunoSEQ multiplex PCR assay. In its TCRdb copy, this immuneACCESS table keeps in-frame sequences only and misses some clones. Where compared with another copy, unresolved V genes explain less than half of these, and the others have no known cause. For this sample the table gives around 54,000 clones, of which 90% to 97% were detected only once. Together, the top ten hold about 0.41% of the sample. Input material: T cells isolated from PBMCs. The receptors derive from a human donor in good health.

This clone was seen a single time. The V call is TRBV11-2, the J call TRBJ1-1, with D perhaps matching TRBD1 (5 bases). V lost 10 bases to trimming and J lost 6 bases, with 21 bases between them. CDR3 length: 14 amino acids. The germline V gene encodes CDR1 SGHAT and CDR2 FQNNGV. The CDR3 DNA sequence: TGTGCCATCCCACGGGCAGACAGCATACCTGAAGCTTTCTTT. Protein sequence: CAIPRADSIPEAFF.

The chain combines TRBV19 with TRBJ1-4; D gene uncertain. Germline CDR1 and CDR2: LNHDA and SQIVND (reference sequence). V was trimmed by 3 bases and J by 8 bases, leaving 7 bases between them. The CDR3 is 12 residues long. In DNA, the CDR3 is TGTGCCAGTAGTATTGTTGGCGAAAAACTGTTTTTT. The encoded protein is CASSIVGEKLFF.

The rearrangement uses TRBV6-1 and TRBJ1-1; D gene uncertain. CDR1 and CDR2 from the germline V gene are MNHNS and SASEGT. V was clipped by 4 bases and J by 0 bases, with 18 bases between them. The CDR3 sequence is 17 residues long. The CDR3 DNA sequence: TGTGCCAGCAGTGCCTTAAAGTCAGTCAGTCTGAACACTGAAGCTTTCTTT. Translated, it gives CASSALKSVSLNTEAFF.

The chain employs TRBV19 and TRBJ1-2; TRBD1 matches 7 bases. The CDR3 consists of 13 residues. With 7 bases clipped from V and 2 bases from J, the junction kept 4 bases outside the gene matches. The V gene's germline CDR1 is LNHDA and CDR2 SQIVND (reference sequence). Written as DNA, the CDR3 is TGTGCCAGTACCCCACAGGGGAACTATGGCTACACCTTC. It yields the protein CASTPQGNYGYTF.

The rearrangement links TRBV11-3 to TRBJ1-3; D ambiguous. Germline loops: CDR1 SGHNT, CDR2 YENEEA. V was clipped by 2 bases and J by 11 bases, with 19 bases between them. The CDR3 length is 15 residues. The CDR3 nucleotides are TGTGCCAGCAGCTTAAATTTTATCTTCGGTTCACCCATATATTTT. Encoded protein: CASSLNFIFGSPIYF.

The rearrangement joins TRBV25-1 to TRBJ1-1, with 7 bases fitting TRBD1. CDR3 length equals 14 residues. V shed 6 bases and J 4 bases; nucleotides not matched to a gene: 8. Per germline, CDR1 MGHDK and CDR2 SYGVNS. The CDR3 sequence is CASSKQGKSTEAFF. For the CDR3, the DNA is TGTGCCAGCAGCAAACAGGGGAAGAGCACTGAAGCTTTCTTT. The full variable domain, rest sourced from reference TRBV25-1 and TRBJ1-1, is EADIYQTPRYLVIGTGKKITLECSQTMGHDKMYWYQQDPGMELHLIHYSYGVNSTEKGDLSSESTVSRIRTEHFPLTLESARPSHTSQYLCASSKQGKSTEAFFGQGTRLTVV.

This sequence joins TRBV2 and TRBJ1-1; a weak D match, TRBD1 (5 bases). CDR1 is SNHLY, CDR2 FYNNEI, per germline. This CDR3 region has 14 residues. The V gene lost 4 bases and the J gene lost 6 bases, with 15 bases spanning the gap. For the CDR3, the DNA is TGTGCCAGCAGTGGCTCATGGGGGGACCCTGAAGCTTTCTTT. Translating it yields CASSGSWGDPEAFF.

This chain connects TRBV9 to TRBJ2-7; perhaps TRBD2 as D (6 bases). The germline V and J ends were trimmed by 0 bases and 2 bases, with 9 bases remaining between them. Germline CDR1 reads SGDLS; CDR2 reads YYNGEE. This CDR3 comprises 14 residues. The CDR3 region is CASSVASAAYEQYF. Here the CDR3 DNA reads TGTGCCAGCAGCGTAGCTAGCGCCGCCTACGAGCAGTACTTC.

V gene TRBV30 combines with J gene TRBJ1-2; 7 bases line up with TRBD1. The CDR3 is 12 amino acids. V shed 4 bases and J 4 bases; nucleotides not matched to a gene: 3. The V gene's germline CDR1 is GTSNPN and CDR2 SVGIG (reference sequence). The CDR3 region is CAWKGQPYGYTF. The DNA of the CDR3 is TGTGCCTGGAAGGGACAGCCCTATGGCTACACCTTC.

The chain couples TRBV19 to TRBJ1-1; D may be TRBD1 (6 bases). This CDR3 has 12 residues. V lost 8 bases and J 5 bases, leaving 12 bases between the germline ends. Germline CDR1 LNHDA, CDR2 SQIVND (reference sequence). CDR3 sequence: CASGKTGTEAFF. The CDR3 DNA follows: TGTGCCAGTGGGAAGACAGGAACTGAAGCTTTCTTT. Combining the CDR3 with reference TRBV19 and TRBJ1-1 gives the whole variable domain DGGITQSPKYLFRKEGQNVTLSCEQNLNHDAMYWYRQDPGQGLRLIYYSQIVNDFQKGDIAEGYSVSREKKESFPLTVTSAQKNPTAFYLCASGKTGTEAFFGQGTRLTVV.

The chain recombines TRBV7-7 with TRBJ2-1, with a weak D call TRBD2 (6 bases). Per germline, CDR1 SSHAT and CDR2 FNYEAQ (reference sequence). The CDR3 extends over 12 amino acids. The CDR3 spells CASGPGWNEQFF. CDR3 sequence (DNA): TGTGCTAGCGGCCCGGGGTGGAATGAGCAGTTCTTC.

The J gene is TRBJ2-3, the V gene TRBV28; 8 positions agree with TRBD2. Germline loops: CDR1 MDHEN, CDR2 SYDVKM. The trim removed 2 bases at V and 2 bases at J, leaving 6 bases unmatched. This CDR3 is built from 16 residues. The CDR3 loop reads CASSLGASGYTDTQYF. Here the CDR3 DNA reads TGTGCCAGCAGTTTAGGGGCTAGCGGGTACACAGATACGCAGTATTTT. Filled out from reference TRBV28 and TRBJ2-3, the complete variable domain reads DVKVTQSSRYLVKRTGEKVFLECVQDMDHENMFWYRQDPGLGLRLIYFSYDVKMKEKGDIPEGYSVSREKKERFSLILESASTNQTSMYLCASSLGASGYTDTQYFGPGTRLTVL.

This clone appeared once. The chain uses TRBV28 and TRBJ1-2; D gene unclear. V was pared by 2 bases and J by 8 bases, with 12 bases between. The germline CDR1 and CDR2 sequences are MDHEN and SYDVKM. The CDR3 is made up of 13 amino acids. The CDR3 loop reads CASSLESPLGYTF. The DNA of the CDR3 is TGTGCCAGCAGTTTAGAGTCCCCCCTCGGCTACACCTTC.

The chain carries TRBV5-1 and TRBJ2-1, with 10 positions matching TRBD2. CDR3 length equals 14 residues. Losses at the gene ends were 2 bases for V and 7 bases for J; bases not matched to a gene: 3. Per the germline V gene, CDR1 is SGHRS and CDR2 is YFSETQ. The CDR3 coding sequence is TGCGCCAGCAGCTTTCAGACTAGCGGGAATGAGCAGTTCTTC. As protein: CASSFQTSGNEQFF.

This clone was observed a few times. CDR3 nucleotides: TGTGCCAGCAGCCCTGGACAGGGACCTACTGAAGCTTTCTTT. Translated, it gives CASSPGQGPTEAFF. This chain connects TRBV6-5 to TRBJ1-1; TRBD1 agrees at 8 bases. V dropped 6 bases and J dropped 5; count of bases not matched to a gene: 8. The CDR3 covers 14 residues. The V gene's germline CDR1 is MNHEY and CDR2 SVGAGI.

V is TRBV27 and J is TRBJ2-1; 7 bases map to TRBD2. The V gene end was trimmed by 4 bases and the J gene end by 4 bases; junction bases not matched to a gene: 7. The germline CDR1 and CDR2 sequences are MNHEY and SMNVEV (reference sequence). This CDR3 has 15 amino acids. This CDR3 reads CASSSSGTIYNEQFF. CDR3 coding DNA: TGTGCCAGCAGTTCCAGCGGGACTATATACAATGAGCAGTTCTTC.

The CDR3 loop reads CASSPGTGPDTQYF. The CDR3 DNA follows: TGTGCCAGCAGTCCCGGGACTGGGCCAGATACGCAGTATTTT. This sequence joins TRBV28 and TRBJ2-3, with a weak D call TRBD2 (6 bases). The CDR3 sequence is 14 residues long. Deletions cut 5 bases from V and 4 bases from J, with 13 bases between. Germline V gives CDR1 MDHEN, CDR2 SYDVKM.

The chain joins TRBV9 to TRBJ1-1; TRBD1 might be the D (5 bases). Trimming removed 3 bases from V and 7 bases from J, with 13 bases in between. CDR1 is SGDLS, CDR2 YYNGEE, per germline. CDR3 length: 13 residues. The CDR3 region is CASSGQPVNEAFF. The CDR3 region has the DNA TGTGCCAGCAGCGGACAGCCCGTGAATGAAGCTTTCTTT.

A single count supports this clone. The J gene is TRBJ1-2, the V gene TRBV19; TRBD1 is a possible D gene (6 bases). V gave up 4 bases and J gave up 2 bases, with 23 bases separating them. This CDR3 spans 18 amino acids. Looked up from germline, CDR1 is LNHDA and CDR2 is SQIVND (reference sequence). CDR3 in DNA: TGTGCCAGTAGTAACCATTTTTTACGGGAGGGGGGAAACTATGGCTACACCTTC. It encodes CASSNHFLREGGNYGYTF.

V and J are TRBV7-2 and TRBJ2-7, with TRBD2 as a possible D gene (6 bases). CDR3 length equals 14 residues. The V and J ends lost 1 base and 4 bases respectively, with 11 bases between them. CDR1 SGHTA and CDR2 FQGNSA come from the germline V gene. For the CDR3, the DNA is TGTGCCAGCAGCTTAGGCGGAGGGGTGTACGAGCAGTACTTC. Amino acids: CASSLGGGVYEQYF.

The chain couples TRBV27 to TRBJ1-1; D ambiguous. CDR1 MNHEY and CDR2 SMNVEV come from the germline V gene (reference sequence). The CDR3 totals 13 residues. With 3 bases removed from V and 1 base from J, the gap between germline ends came to 6 bases. The CDR3 loop is CASSFSSNTEAFF. The CDR3 DNA reads as TGTGCCAGCAGTTTTAGCTCGAACACTGAAGCTTTCTTT.

The V gene is TRBV28, the J gene TRBJ2-2; 9 nucleotides match TRBD2. The trim removed 6 bases at V and 1 base at J, leaving 9 bases unmatched. The CDR3 is made up of 17 amino acids. Germline loops: CDR1 MDHEN, CDR2 SYDVKM. The CDR3 nucleotides are TGTGCCAGCAGCCAACTTCAACTAGCGGGGAACACCGGGGAGCTGTTTTTT. This sequence encodes CASSQLQLAGNTGELFF. Variable domain in full (rest from reference TRBV28 and TRBJ2-2): DVKVTQSSRYLVKRTGEKVFLECVQDMDHENMFWYRQDPGLGLRLIYFSYDVKMKEKGDIPEGYSVSREKKERFSLILESASTNQTSMYLCASSQLQLAGNTGELFFGEGSRLTVL.

Notes on this clone: The same CDR3 also results from other DNA sequences found in this sample. The J gene is TRBJ1-1, the V gene TRBV27; 7 bases match TRBD1. Per germline, CDR1 MNHEY and CDR2 SMNVEV (reference sequence). The V gene end was trimmed by 3 bases and the J gene end by 4 bases; junction bases not matched to a gene: 2. The CDR3 has 13 amino acids. As DNA, the CDR3 is TGTGCCAGCAGTTTGTCAGGGGGCACTGAAGCTTTCTTT. This translates into CASSLSGGTEAFF.

Here the CDR3 DNA reads TGTGCCAGCAGCCCTATCACAGGGGACCACGAGCAGTACTTC. Its translation is CASSPITGDHEQYF. V usage is TRBV7-2 and J usage is TRBJ2-7, with TRBD1 identical over 7 bases. The J segment lost 5 bases and the V segment lost 5 bases, leaving 9 bases of the junction unmatched. Germline loops: CDR1 SGHTA, CDR2 FQGNSA. This CDR3 is 14 amino acids long. Looking up the rest from reference TRBV7-2 and TRBJ2-7 gives the full variable domain: GAGVSQSPSNKVTEKGKDVELRCDPISGHTALYWYRQSLGQGLEFLIYFQGNSAPDKSGLPSDRFSAERTGGSVSTLTIQRTQQEDSAVYLCASSPITGDHEQYFGPGTRLTVT.

This clone showed up just once. The chain is built from TRBV27 and TRBJ2-1, with D uncertain. V lost 5 bases, J lost 2 bases, and 19 bases lay in between. From germline, CDR1 is MNHEY and CDR2 SMNVEV (reference sequence). This CDR3 is 17 amino acids long. The CDR3 protein is CASSRRTGSSTYNEQFF. In DNA form, the CDR3 reads TGTGCCAGCAGTCGAAGAACCGGGTCTTCTACCTACAATGAGCAGTTCTTC.

This sequence joins TRBV7-9 and TRBJ2-2, with TRBD2 as a possible D gene (7 bases). This CDR3 region has 18 residues. Germline CDR1 SEHNR, CDR2 FQNEAQ (reference sequence). Trimming left V 5 bases short and J 5 bases short, with 24 bases between. CDR3 protein: CASSPTEGGARRTGELFF. DNA of the CDR3: TGTGCCAGCAGCCCGACCGAGGGGGGGGCGCGTCGAACCGGGGAGCTGTTTTTT.